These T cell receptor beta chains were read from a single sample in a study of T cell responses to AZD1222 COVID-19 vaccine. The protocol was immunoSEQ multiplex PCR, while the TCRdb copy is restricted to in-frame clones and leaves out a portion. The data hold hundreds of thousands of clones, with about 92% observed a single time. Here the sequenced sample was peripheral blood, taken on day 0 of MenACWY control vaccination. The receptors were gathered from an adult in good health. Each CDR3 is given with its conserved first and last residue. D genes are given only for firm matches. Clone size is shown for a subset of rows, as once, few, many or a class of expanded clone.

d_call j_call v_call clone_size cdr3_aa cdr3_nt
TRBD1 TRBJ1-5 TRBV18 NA CASSPLTFRGTGSSDSNQPQHF TGTGCCAGCTCACCACTCACGTTCAGGGGGACAGGGTCGTCTGATAGCAATCAGCCCCAGCATTTT
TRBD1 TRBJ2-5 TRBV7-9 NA CASSPPTGGVETQYF TGTGCCAGCAGCCCCCCTACAGGGGGCGTAGAGACCCAGTACTTC
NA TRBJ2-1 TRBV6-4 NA CASSDSLGSYNEQFF TGTGCCAGCAGTGACTCGTTAGGTTCCTACAATGAGCAGTTCTTC
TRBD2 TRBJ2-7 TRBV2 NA CASRAGATLYEQYF TGTGCCAGCCGAGCGGGGGCTACCCTCTACGAGCAGTACTTC
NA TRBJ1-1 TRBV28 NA CASPGLSDNPEAFF TGTGCCAGCCCCGGGCTCAGCGACAATCCTGAAGCTTTCTTT
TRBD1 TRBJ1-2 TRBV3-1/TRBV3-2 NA CASSQGGTGRLSGGYTF TGTGCCAGCAGCCAAGGGGGGACAGGGCGTTTATCGGGAGGCTACACCTTC
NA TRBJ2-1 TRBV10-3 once CAFFNEQFF TGTGCCTTCTTCAATGAGCAGTTCTTC
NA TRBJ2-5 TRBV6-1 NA CASSRGLETQYF TGTGCCAGCAGTAGAGGGTTAGAGACCCAGTACTTC
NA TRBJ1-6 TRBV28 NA CASSPRVSPLHF TGTGCCAGCAGCCCCCGCGTGTCACCCCTCCACTTT
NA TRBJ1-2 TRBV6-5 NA CASVSGTTNYGYTF TGTGCCAGCGTTTCAGGGACCACTAACTATGGCTACACCTTC
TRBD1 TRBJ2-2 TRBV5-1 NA CASSFWGQRQHTGELFF TGCGCCAGCAGCTTTTGGGGACAGCGCCAGCACACCGGGGAGCTGTTTTTT
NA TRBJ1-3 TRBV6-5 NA CASSLGTGGNTIYF TGTGCCAGCAGTCTCGGGACCGGGGGAAACACCATATATTTT
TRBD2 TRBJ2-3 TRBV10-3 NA CAITAGTSGGDGTDTQYF TGTGCCATCACCGCCGGGACTAGCGGGGGGGACGGCACAGATACGCAGTATTTT
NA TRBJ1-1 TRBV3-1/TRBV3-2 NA CASSQVLRTSHPDTEAFF TGTGCCAGCAGCCAAGTTTTGCGGACGTCCCACCCTGACACTGAAGCTTTCTTT
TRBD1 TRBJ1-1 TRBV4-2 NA CASSQGGGLETEAFF TGTGCCAGCAGCCAAGGAGGGGGCTTGGAGACTGAAGCTTTCTTT
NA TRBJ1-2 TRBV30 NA CAWNRDNYGYTF TGTGCCTGGAACCGTGATAACTATGGCTACACCTTC
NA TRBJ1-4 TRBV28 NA CASSSPSRATNEKLFF TGTGCCAGCAGTTCGCCCTCAAGGGCAACTAATGAAAAACTGTTTTTT
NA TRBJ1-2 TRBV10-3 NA CAISGGRGDYGYTF TGTGCCATCAGTGGAGGCAGGGGAGACTATGGCTACACCTTC
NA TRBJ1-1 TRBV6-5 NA CASRNPAEAFF TGTGCCAGCAGGAACCCTGCTGAAGCTTTCTTT
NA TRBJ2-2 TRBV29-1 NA CSVRDATNTGELFF TGCAGCGTACGGGACGCTACGAACACCGGGGAGCTGTTTTTT
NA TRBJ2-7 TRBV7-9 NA CASSRLSSYEQYF TGTGCCAGCAGCCGACTGAGCTCCTACGAGCAGTACTTC
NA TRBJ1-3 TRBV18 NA CASSPLGALGTTGNTIYF TGTGCCAGCTCACCATTAGGGGCGTTAGGCACAACTGGAAACACCATATATTTT
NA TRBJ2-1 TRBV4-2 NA CASSQGSYNEQFF TGTGCCAGCAGCCAAGGATCCTACAATGAGCAGTTCTTC
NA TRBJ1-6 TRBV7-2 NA CASSFSQGNSPLHF TGTGCCAGCAGCTTTTCGCAGGGGAATTCACCCCTCCACTTT
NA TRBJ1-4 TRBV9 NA CASSVGGGANEKLFF TGTGCCAGCAGCGTAGGCGGGGGGGCTAATGAAAAACTGTTTTTT
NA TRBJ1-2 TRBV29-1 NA CSVEDRVTITF TGCAGCGTTGAAGATCGGGTAACTATAACCTTC
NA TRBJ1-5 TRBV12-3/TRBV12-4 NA CASSFGRGQPQHF TGTGCCAGCAGTTTCGGACGGGGTCAGCCCCAGCATTTT
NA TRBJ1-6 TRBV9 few CASSVAGDNSPLHF TGTGCCAGCAGCGTAGCGGGGGACAATTCACCCCTCCACTTT
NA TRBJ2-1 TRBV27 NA CASRGITYNEQFF TGTGCCAGCAGGGGAATTACCTACAATGAGCAGTTCTTC
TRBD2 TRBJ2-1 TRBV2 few CASRTSGGYNEQFF TGTGCCAGCAGGACTAGCGGGGGATACAATGAGCAGTTCTTC
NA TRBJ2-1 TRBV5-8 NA CASTKGSQSYNEQFF TGTGCCAGCACAAAAGGTAGTCAGAGTTACAATGAGCAGTTCTTC
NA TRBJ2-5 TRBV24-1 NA CATSEAPGTQYF TGTGCCACCAGTGAAGCCCCGGGGACCCAGTACTTC
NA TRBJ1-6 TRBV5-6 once CASSPVHLRSPPLHF TGTGCCAGCAGCCCGGTACACCTCAGGTCCCCCCCCCTCCACTTT
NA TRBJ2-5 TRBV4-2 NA CASSQDRWETQYF TGTGCCAGCAGCCAAGATCGGTGGGAGACCCAGTACTTC
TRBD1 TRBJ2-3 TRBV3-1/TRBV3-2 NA CASSPQTGTASTDTQYF TGTGCCAGCAGCCCCCAAACCGGGACAGCTAGCACAGATACGCAGTATTTT
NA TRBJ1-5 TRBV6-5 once CASRGAGNQPQHF TGTGCCAGCAGAGGGGCTGGGAATCAGCCCCAGCATTTT
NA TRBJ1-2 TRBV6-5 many CASRWSYGYTF TGTGCCAGCAGATGGAGCTATGGCTACACCTTC
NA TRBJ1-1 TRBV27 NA CASSFLPTGGAEAFF TGTGCCAGCAGTTTCCTACCGACAGGAGGGGCTGAAGCTTTCTTT
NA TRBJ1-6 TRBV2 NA CASKEADSHNSPLHF TGTGCCAGCAAGGAGGCGGACAGCCATAATTCACCCCTCCACTTT
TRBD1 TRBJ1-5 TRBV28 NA CASSSTPTGVVPQHF TGTGCCAGCAGTTCTACCCCGACAGGGGTTGTACCCCAGCATTTT
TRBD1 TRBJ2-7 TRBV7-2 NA CASSFQWDSEQYF TGTGCCAGCAGCTTCCAATGGGACAGCGAGCAGTACTTC
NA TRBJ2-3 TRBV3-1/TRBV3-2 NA CASSPTRTDTQYF TGTGCCAGCAGCCCCACCCGCACAGATACGCAGTATTTT
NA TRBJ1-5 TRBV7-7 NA CASSLAPDQPQHF TGTGCTAGCAGCTTAGCGCCAGATCAGCCCCAGCATTTT